This is a list of T cell receptor beta chains from one sample in a study of regulatory T cells in long-lasting Graves disease. TCRdb reanalysed the multiplex PCR reads using MiXCR and keeps one entry per CDR3 protein. The data contain fewer than 450,000 distinct CDR3 sequences, 20% of them singletons. Material: peripheral blood mononuclear cells (PBMCs), obtained when the disease was refractory, from a patient treated with antithyroid drugs. The origin of the receptors is a female donor with Graves disease. Both conserved end residues are part of each CDR3. The D gene is left open where the match is weak. Expanded clones get a size class; other rows say once, few or many, or leave the size out.

J: TRBJ1-2
size: many
D: -
V: TRBV7-9
CDR3: CASSYGPNYGYTF
DNA: TGTGCCAGCAGCTACGGACCTAACTATGGCTACACCTTC

J: TRBJ2-2
size: -
D: -
V: TRBV6-1
CDR3: CASKTSSNTGELFF
DNA: TGTGCCAGCAAGACATCCTCGAACACCGGGGAGCTGTTTTTT

J: TRBJ2-7
size: few
D: -
V: TRBV27
CDR3: CASSLSPGTNYEQYF
DNA: TGTGCCAGCAGTTTATCTCCGGGAACCAACTACGAGCAGTACTTC

J: TRBJ1-1
size: many
D: TRBD1
V: TRBV12-3/TRBV12-4
CDR3: CASSVTGGNTEAFF
DNA: TGTGCCAGCAGTGTGACAGGGGGCAACACTGAAGCTTTCTTT

J: TRBJ2-7
size: few
D: -
V: TRBV3-1
CDR3: CASSQDSGYEQYF
DNA: TGTGCCAGCAGCCAAGATTCCGGGTACGAGCAGTACTTC

J: TRBJ2-7
size: many
D: TRBD2
V: TRBV7-2
CDR3: CASSSTLAGGPYEQYF
DNA: TGTGCCAGCAGCTCCACTCTAGCGGGAGGGCCCTACGAGCAGTACTTC

J: TRBJ2-4
size: few
D: TRBD2
V: TRBV12-3/TRBV12-4
CDR3: CASSITTGGIQYF
DNA: TGTGCCAGCAGTATCACGACGGGAGGGATTCAGTACTTC

J: TRBJ2-5
size: -
D: TRBD1
V: TRBV29-1
CDR3: CSAGAQGQSETQYF
DNA: TGCAGCGCCGGGGCACAGGGGCAATCGGAGACCCAGTACTTC

J: TRBJ1-2
size: -
D: TRBD1
V: TRBV7-2
CDR3: CASSSSGTAYGYTF
DNA: TGTGCCAGCAGCTCATCCGGGACAGCCTATGGCTACACCTTC

J: TRBJ1-1
size: many
D: -
V: TRBV28
CDR3: CASSFVGLLPEAFF
DNA: TGTGCCAGCAGTTTCGTAGGACTGCTCCCCGAAGCTTTCTTT

J: TRBJ2-2
size: few
D: -
V: TRBV12-3/TRBV12-4
CDR3: CASSWRGTNTGELFF
DNA: TGTGCCAGCAGTTGGCGGGGGACAAACACCGGGGAGCTGTTTTTT

J: TRBJ1-5
size: -
D: -
V: TRBV6-9
CDR3: CASSYSFGGNQPQHF
DNA: TGTGCCAGCAGTTACAGTTTCGGGGGAAATCAGCCCCAGCATTTT

J: TRBJ2-7
size: many
D: TRBD1
V: TRBV7-2
CDR3: CASSLVGQGGYEQYF
DNA: TGTGCCAGCAGCTTAGTGGGACAGGGTGGCTACGAGCAGTACTTC

J: TRBJ2-7
size: many
D: -
V: TRBV15
CDR3: CATSRVLDSGYEQYF
DNA: TGTGCCACCAGCAGGGTGCTGGATAGCGGCTACGAGCAGTACTTC

J: TRBJ2-2
size: few
D: TRBD1
V: TRBV7-6
CDR3: CASSDDRGGTGELFF
DNA: TGTGCCAGCAGCGACGACAGGGGAGGCACCGGGGAGCTGTTTTTT

J: TRBJ2-7
size: many
D: TRBD1
V: TRBV28
CDR3: CASNSGTARYEQYF
DNA: TGTGCCAGCAACTCCGGGACAGCGAGATACGAGCAGTACTTC